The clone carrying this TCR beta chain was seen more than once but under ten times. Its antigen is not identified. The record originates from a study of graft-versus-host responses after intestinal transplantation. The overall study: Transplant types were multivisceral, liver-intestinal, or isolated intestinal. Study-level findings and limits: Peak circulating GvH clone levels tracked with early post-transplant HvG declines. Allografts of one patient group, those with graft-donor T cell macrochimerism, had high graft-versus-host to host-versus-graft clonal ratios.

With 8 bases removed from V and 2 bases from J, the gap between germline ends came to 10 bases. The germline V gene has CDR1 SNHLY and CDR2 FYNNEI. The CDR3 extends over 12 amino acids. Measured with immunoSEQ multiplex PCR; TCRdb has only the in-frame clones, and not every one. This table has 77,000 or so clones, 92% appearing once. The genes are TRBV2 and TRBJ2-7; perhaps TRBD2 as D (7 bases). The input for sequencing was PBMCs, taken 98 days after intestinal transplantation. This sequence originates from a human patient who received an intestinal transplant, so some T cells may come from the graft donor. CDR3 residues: CASGRDTYEQYF. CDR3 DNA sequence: TGTGCCAGCGGGAGGGACACCTACGAGCAGTACTTC.